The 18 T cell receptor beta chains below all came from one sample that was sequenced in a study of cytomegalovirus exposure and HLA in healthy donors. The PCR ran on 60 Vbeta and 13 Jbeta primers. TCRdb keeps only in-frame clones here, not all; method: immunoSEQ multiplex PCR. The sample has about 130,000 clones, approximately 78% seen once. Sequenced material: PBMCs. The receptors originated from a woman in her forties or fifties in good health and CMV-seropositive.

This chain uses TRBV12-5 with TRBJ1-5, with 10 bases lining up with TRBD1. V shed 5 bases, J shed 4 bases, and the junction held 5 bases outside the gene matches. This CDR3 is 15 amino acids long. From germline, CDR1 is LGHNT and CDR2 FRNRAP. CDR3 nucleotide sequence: TGTGCTAGTGGTCGACGGGACAGGGGAAATCAGCCCCAGCATTTT. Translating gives CASGRRDRGNQPQHF.

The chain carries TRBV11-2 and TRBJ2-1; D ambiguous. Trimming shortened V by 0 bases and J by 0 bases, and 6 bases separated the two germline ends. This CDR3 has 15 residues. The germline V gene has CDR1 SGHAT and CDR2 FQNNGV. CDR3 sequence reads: CASSLDPSSYNEQFF. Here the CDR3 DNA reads TGTGCCAGCAGCTTAGATCCCAGCTCCTACAATGAGCAGTTCTTC.

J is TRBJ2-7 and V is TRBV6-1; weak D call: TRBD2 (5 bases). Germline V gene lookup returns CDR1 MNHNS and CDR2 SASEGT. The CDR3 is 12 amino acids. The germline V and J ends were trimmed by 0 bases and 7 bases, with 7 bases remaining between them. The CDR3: CASSEAGREQYF. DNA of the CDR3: TGTGCCAGCAGTGAAGCGGGGAGAGAGCAGTACTTC.

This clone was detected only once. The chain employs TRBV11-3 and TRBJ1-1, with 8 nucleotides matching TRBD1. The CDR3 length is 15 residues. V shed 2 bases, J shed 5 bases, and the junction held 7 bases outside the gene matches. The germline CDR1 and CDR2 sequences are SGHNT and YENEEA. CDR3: CASSLSGGSGTEAFF. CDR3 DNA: TGTGCCAGCAGCTTATCAGGGGGCTCAGGAACTGAAGCTTTCTTT.

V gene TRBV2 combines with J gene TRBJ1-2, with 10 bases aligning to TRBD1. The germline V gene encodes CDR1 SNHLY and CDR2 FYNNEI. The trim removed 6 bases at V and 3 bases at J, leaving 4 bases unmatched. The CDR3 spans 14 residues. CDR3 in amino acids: CASSGTGAHYGYTF. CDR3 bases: TGTGCCAGCAGCGGGACAGGGGCACACTATGGCTACACCTTC.

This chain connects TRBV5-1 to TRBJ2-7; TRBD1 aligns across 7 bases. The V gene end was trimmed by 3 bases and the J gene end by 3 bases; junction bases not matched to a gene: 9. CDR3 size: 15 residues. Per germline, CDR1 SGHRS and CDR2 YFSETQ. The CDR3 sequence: CASSSNSGTVYEQYF. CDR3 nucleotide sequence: TGCGCCAGCAGCTCAAATTCCGGGACAGTCTACGAGCAGTACTTC.

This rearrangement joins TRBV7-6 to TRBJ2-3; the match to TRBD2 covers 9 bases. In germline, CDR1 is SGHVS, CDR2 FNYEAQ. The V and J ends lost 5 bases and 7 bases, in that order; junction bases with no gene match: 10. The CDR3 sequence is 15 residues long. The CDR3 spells CASSPGGGGANTQYF. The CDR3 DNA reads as TGTGCCAGCAGCCCTGGCGGCGGGGGGGCCAATACGCAGTATTTT.

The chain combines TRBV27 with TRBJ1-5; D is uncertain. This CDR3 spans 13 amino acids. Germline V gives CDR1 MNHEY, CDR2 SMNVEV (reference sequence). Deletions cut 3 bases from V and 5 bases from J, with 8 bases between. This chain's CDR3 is CASSFGVDQPQHF. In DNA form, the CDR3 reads TGTGCCAGCAGTTTCGGGGTCGATCAGCCCCAGCATTTT.

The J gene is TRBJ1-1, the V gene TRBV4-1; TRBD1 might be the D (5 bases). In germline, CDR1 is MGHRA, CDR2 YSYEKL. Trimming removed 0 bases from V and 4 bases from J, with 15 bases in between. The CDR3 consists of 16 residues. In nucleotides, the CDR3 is TGCGCCAGCAGCCAAGATCTGAGGCAGGGAGGCACTGAAGCTTTCTTT. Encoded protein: CASSQDLRQGGTEAFF.

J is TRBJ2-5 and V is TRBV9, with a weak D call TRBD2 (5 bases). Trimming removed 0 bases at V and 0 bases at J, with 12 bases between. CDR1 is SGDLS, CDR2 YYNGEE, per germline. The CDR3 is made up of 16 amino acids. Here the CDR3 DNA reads TGTGCCAGCAGCGTAGGGGTAGCGTCGAACCAAGAGACCCAGTACTTC. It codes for CASSVGVASNQETQYF.

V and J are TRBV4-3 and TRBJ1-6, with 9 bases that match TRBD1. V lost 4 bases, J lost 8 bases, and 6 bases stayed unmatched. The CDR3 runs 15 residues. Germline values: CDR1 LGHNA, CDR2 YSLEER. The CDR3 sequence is CASSPGRDRDSPLHF. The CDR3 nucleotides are TGCGCCAGCAGCCCCGGTCGGGACAGGGATTCACCCCTCCACTTT.

The CDR3 spells CASSPNTGRTEAFF. The CDR3 DNA is TGTGCCAGCTCACCAAACACAGGTAGGACTGAAGCTTTCTTT. The V call is TRBV18, the J call TRBJ1-1; perhaps TRBD1 as D (5 bases). The V gene lost 2 bases and the J gene lost 5 bases, with 12 bases spanning the gap. The CDR3 has 14 residues. Germline values: CDR1 KGHSH, CDR2 LQKENI.

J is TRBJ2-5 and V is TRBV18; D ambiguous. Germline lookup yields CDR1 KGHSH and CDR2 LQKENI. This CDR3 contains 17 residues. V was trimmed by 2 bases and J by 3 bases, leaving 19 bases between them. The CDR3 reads CASSPARSLSPKETQYF. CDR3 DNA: TGTGCCAGCTCACCAGCGAGGAGTTTAAGCCCTAAAGAGACCCAGTACTTC.

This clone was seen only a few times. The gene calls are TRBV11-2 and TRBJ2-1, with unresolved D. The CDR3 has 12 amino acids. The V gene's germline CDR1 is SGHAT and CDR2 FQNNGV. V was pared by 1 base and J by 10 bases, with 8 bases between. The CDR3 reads CASSLGPREQFF. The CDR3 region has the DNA TGTGCCAGCAGCTTAGGGCCGAGGGAGCAGTTCTTC.

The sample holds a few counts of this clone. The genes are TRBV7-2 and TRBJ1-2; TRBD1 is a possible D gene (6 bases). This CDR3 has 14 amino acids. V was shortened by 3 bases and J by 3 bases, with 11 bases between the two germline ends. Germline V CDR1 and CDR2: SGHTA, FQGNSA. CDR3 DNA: TGTGCCAGCAGCTTCACAGGGAGGGACTATGGCTACACCTTC. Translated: CASSFTGRDYGYTF.

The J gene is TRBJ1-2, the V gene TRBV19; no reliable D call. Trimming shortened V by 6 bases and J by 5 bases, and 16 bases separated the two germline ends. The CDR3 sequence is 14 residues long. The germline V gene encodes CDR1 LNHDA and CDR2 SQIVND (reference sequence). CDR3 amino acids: CASSPWRVRYGYTF. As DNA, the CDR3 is TGTGCCAGTAGCCCATGGAGGGTTCGGTATGGCTACACCTTC.

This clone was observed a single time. This chain's CDR3 is CSVGGLAGARNTGELFF. As DNA, the CDR3 is TGCAGCGTGGGGGGGCTTGCAGGGGCGAGGAACACCGGGGAGCTGTTTTTT. J is TRBJ2-2 and V is TRBV29-1; D is perhaps TRBD2 (7 bases). V lost 6 bases to trimming and J lost 1 base, with 21 bases between them. The CDR3 contains 17 residues. Per germline, CDR1 SQVTM and CDR2 ANQGSEA.

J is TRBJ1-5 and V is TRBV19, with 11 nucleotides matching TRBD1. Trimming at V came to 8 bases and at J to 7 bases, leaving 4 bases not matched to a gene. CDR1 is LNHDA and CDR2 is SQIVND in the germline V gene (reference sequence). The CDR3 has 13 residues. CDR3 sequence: CASRGQGAQPQHF. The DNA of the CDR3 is TGTGCCAGTCGAGGACAGGGGGCCCAGCCCCAGCATTTT.